The T cell receptor (beta chain) under discussion was sequenced for a study of T cell responses to AZD1222 COVID-19 vaccine. Background on the study: Second-dose schedules of about 4 or about 12 weeks were combined. Broader study findings: Just a handful of AZD1222 recipients tested seropositive at baseline. Recipients of two AZD1222 doses showed rising Spike-specific TCR breadth and depth.

TCRdb's table, derived via immunoSEQ multiplex PCR, lists solely in-frame clones and lacks some. The repertoire holds more than 60,000 clones, with approximately 85% as singletons. In regard to this clone: Its matching antigen is unknown.

Germline CDR1 LNHDA, CDR2 SQIVND (reference sequence). The CDR3 is 15 amino acids. Trimming removed 5 bases at V and 0 bases at J, with 10 bases between. This sequence was found in an adult in good health. The genes are TRBV19 and TRBJ1-4; D gene uncertain. Here the sequenced sample was peripheral blood, taken on day 0 of AZD1222 vaccination. CDR3 bases: TGTGCCAGTAGTCCGCGGAGGGCAACTAATGAAAAACTGTTTTTT. Amino acid sequence: CASSPRRATNEKLFF.